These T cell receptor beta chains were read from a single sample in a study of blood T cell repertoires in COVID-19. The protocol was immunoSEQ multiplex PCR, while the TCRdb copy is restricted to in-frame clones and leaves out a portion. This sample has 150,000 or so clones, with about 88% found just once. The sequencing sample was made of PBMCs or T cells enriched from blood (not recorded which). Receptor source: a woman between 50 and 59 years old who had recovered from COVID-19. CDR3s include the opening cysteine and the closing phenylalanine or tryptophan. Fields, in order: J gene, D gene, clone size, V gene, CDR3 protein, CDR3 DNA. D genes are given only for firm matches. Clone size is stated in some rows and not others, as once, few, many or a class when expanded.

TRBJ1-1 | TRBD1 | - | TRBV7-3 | CASSFGQGTEAFF | TGTGCCAGCAGCTTCGGACAGGGCACTGAAGCTTTCTTT
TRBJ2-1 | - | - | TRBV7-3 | CASSLTRIGEQFF | TGTGCCAGCAGCTTAACGAGGATAGGTGAGCAGTTCTTC
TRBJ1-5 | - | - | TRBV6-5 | CASSYQYSPGQPQHF | TGTGCCAGCAGTTATCAGTATTCACCAGGTCAGCCCCAGCATTTT
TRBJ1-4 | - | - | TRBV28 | CATTGTTREKLFF | TGTGCCACCACCGGGACAACCCGTGAAAAACTGTTTTTT
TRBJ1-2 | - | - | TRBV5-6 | CASKVQGDGYTF | TGTGCCAGCAAAGTGCAGGGCGATGGCTACACCTTC
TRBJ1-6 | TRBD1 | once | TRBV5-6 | CASSLKILRDSNSPLHF | TGTGCCAGCAGCTTGAAGATCCTCCGGGACAGTAATTCACCCCTCCACTTT
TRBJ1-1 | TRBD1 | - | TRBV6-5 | CASSLDRDTEAFF | TGTGCCAGCAGCCTCGACAGGGATACTGAAGCTTTCTTT
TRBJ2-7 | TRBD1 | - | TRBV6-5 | CASRREGTESYEQYF | TGTGCCAGTCGACGCGAGGGGACAGAGTCCTACGAGCAGTACTTC
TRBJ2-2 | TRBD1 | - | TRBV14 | CASSHLGQGAPGELFF | TGTGCCAGCAGCCATTTAGGACAGGGGGCGCCCGGGGAGCTGTTTTTT
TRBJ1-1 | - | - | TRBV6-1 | CASSDRVTQAFF | TGTGCCAGCAGTGACAGGGTAACACAAGCTTTCTTT
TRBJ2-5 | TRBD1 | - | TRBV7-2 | CASSLAKTGAWETQYF | TGTGCCAGCAGCTTAGCCAAGACAGGGGCATGGGAGACCCAGTACTTC
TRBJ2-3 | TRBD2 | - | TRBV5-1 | CASSQLAGGTDTQYF | TGCGCCAGCAGCCAACTAGCGGGAGGCACAGATACGCAGTATTTT